The 27 T cell receptor beta chains below were found in one sample sequenced in a study of response to subunit inactivated influenza vaccine. MiXCR, run by TCRdb on the RT-PCR reads, gives a single entry per CDR3 protein. This sample carries more than 700,000 distinct CDR3 sequences, 21% of them seen once, and the ten largest clones take roughly 10%. The sequenced sample was PBMCs from blood, obtained around 5 days after vaccination. These receptors originate from a middle-aged man who received an inactivated influenza vaccine.

This clonotype was seen a few times. CDR3 DNA: TGCAGTGCTAGGAGCGGGTTTGGGGAGACCCAGTACTTC. Translation: CSARSGFGETQYF. The chain employs TRBV20-1 and TRBJ2-5; TRBD2 might be the D (6 bases). Germline V gene lookup returns CDR1 DFQATT and CDR2 SNEGSKA (reference sequence). This CDR3 region has 13 residues. The V and J ends lost 3 bases and 5 bases respectively, with 13 bases between them.

V and J are TRBV5-1 and TRBJ2-1; D perhaps matches TRBD2 (6 bases). Germline V gene lookup returns CDR1 SGHRS and CDR2 YFSETQ. CDR3 size: 15 residues. V lost 5 bases to trimming and J lost 0 bases, with 12 bases between them. As DNA, the CDR3 is TGCGCCAGCAGTTTGAGCGGGTTCTCCTACAATGAGCAGTTCTTC. This codes for CASSLSGFSYNEQFF.

The V and J genes are TRBV4-1 and TRBJ1-2; D is possibly TRBD1 (5 bases). This CDR3 has 15 amino acids. V shed 0 bases and J shed 5 bases, with 13 bases lying between them. Germline V gives CDR1 MGHRA, CDR2 YSYEKL. CDR3 sequence: CASSQDFREAYGYTF. As DNA, the CDR3 is TGCGCCAGCAGCCAAGATTTCAGGGAGGCATATGGCTACACCTTC.

The genes are TRBV9 and TRBJ2-5; D is perhaps TRBD2 (6 bases). The V end lost 0 bases, the J end lost 1 base, and 16 bases lay between the germline ends. The CDR3 totals 17 residues. Germline CDR1 reads SGDLS; CDR2 reads YYNGEE. The CDR3 protein is CASSVAFSGSTQETQYF. The DNA for the CDR3 is TGTGCCAGCAGCGTAGCTTTTAGCGGCAGTACCCAAGAGACCCAGTACTTC.

This chain links TRBV7-8 with TRBJ2-1, with 7 positions matching TRBD2. The germline gives CDR1 SGHVS, CDR2 FQNEAQ. The CDR3 runs to 14 residues. Trimming at V came to 1 base and at J to 9 bases, leaving 6 bases not matched to a gene. The CDR3: CASSLDPIAGEQFF. As DNA, the CDR3 is TGTGCCAGCAGCTTAGACCCGATAGCGGGTGAGCAGTTCTTC.

V usage is TRBV3-1 and J usage is TRBJ2-1, with D perhaps matching TRBD2 (6 bases). V gave up 0 bases and J gave up 6 bases, with 6 bases separating them. Germline CDR1 and CDR2: LGHDT and YNNKEL (reference sequence). This CDR3 has 13 amino acids. CDR3 DNA sequence: TGTGCCAGCAGCCAAGACGGGGGCAATGAGCAGTTCTTC. Its translation: CASSQDGGNEQFF.

This clonotype was observed a handful of times. The chain couples TRBV25-1 to TRBJ2-7; D might be TRBD1 or TRBD2, each matching 6 bases. Per germline, CDR1 MGHDK and CDR2 SYGVNS. CDR3 length: 13 residues. The ends were cut back, 2 bases at V and 7 bases at J, with 12 bases in the middle. The CDR3 sequence: CASSEGGLGEQYF. CDR3 coding DNA: TGTGCCAGCAGTGAAGGGGGGCTGGGGGAGCAGTACTTC.

This clonotype has at least ten counts. V is TRBV12-3 or TRBV12-4 and J is TRBJ2-1; unclear D gene. CDR3 length: 14 amino acids. The germline V and J ends were trimmed by 4 bases and 3 bases, with 10 bases remaining between them. CDR3 loop: CASSSSARYNEQFF. In DNA, the CDR3 is TGTGCCAGCAGTTCGAGCGCCCGCTACAATGAGCAGTTCTTC.

There are many counts of this clonotype. The chain has TRBV20-1 and TRBJ1-1; a possible D gene is TRBD1 (5 bases). V lost 6 bases and J 10 bases, leaving 15 bases between the germline ends. This CDR3 region has 11 residues. Germline V CDR1 and CDR2: DFQATT, SNEGSKA (reference sequence). The chain's CDR3 is CSAPSWGVAFF. The CDR3, as DNA: TGCAGTGCCCCATCATGGGGGGTAGCTTTCTTT.

The chain carries TRBV12-3 or TRBV12-4 and TRBJ2-1; no firm D call. There are 16 residues in the CDR3. Trimming removed 1 base at V and 2 bases at J, with 12 bases between. The CDR3 region has the DNA TGTGCCAGCAGTTTAGAGCCCCTTGAAACCTACAATGAGCAGTTCTTC. Amino acids: CASSLEPLETYNEQFF.

The table lists this clonotype with many counts. The rearrangement uses TRBV20-1 and TRBJ1-1, with 7 bases that match TRBD1. There are 14 residues in the CDR3. With V trimmed by 4 bases and J by 1 base, 6 bases remained unmatched. CDR1 and CDR2 from the germline V gene are DFQATT and SNEGSKA (reference sequence). In DNA, the CDR3 is TGCAGTGCTACAGCAGGGGGTTGGAACACTGAAGCTTTCTTT. Its protein product is CSATAGGWNTEAFF.

Only a few counts were recorded for this clonotype. The chain couples TRBV7-9 to TRBJ1-1; unclear D gene. This CDR3 is 15 amino acids long. The germline V gene has CDR1 SEHNR and CDR2 FQNEAQ (reference sequence). Trimming removed 2 bases at V and 0 bases at J, with 10 bases between. The CDR3 DNA follows: TGTGCCAGCAGCTTAAGCAGGACCATGAACACTGAAGCTTTCTTT. This codes for CASSLSRTMNTEAFF.

This clonotype was detected a few times. In DNA, the CDR3 is TGTGTCCAGCACGCTGAGGGGATTAGCGCTGATACCGGGGAGCTGTTTTTT. It specifies CVQHAEGISADTGELFF. The rearrangement joins TRBV6-1 to TRBJ2-2; D assignment may be TRBD1 or TRBD2 (5 bases each). Germline assignment: CDR1 MNHNS and CDR2 SASEGT. The length of the CDR3 is 17 residues.

The rearrangement joins TRBV28 to TRBJ1-1; D is unclear. Germline assignment: CDR1 MDHEN and CDR2 SYDVKM. The length of the CDR3 is 14 residues. Trimming took 6 bases from V and 3 from J, leaving 14 bases between them. The CDR3 DNA sequence: TGTGCCAGCAGCGTACGTCCCTCGGACACTGAAGCTTTCTTT. Protein product: CASSVRPSDTEAFF.

The chain couples TRBV27 to TRBJ2-7; 12 bases are shared with TRBD1. Trimming removed 6 bases from V and 3 bases from J; junction bases left unmatched: 9. This CDR3 is 16 amino acids long. From germline, CDR1 is MNHEY and CDR2 SMNVEV (reference sequence). CDR3 amino acids: CASSPSGTGGYYEQYF. For the CDR3, the DNA is TGTGCCAGCAGCCCTTCCGGGACAGGGGGCTACTACGAGCAGTACTTC.

The rearrangement links TRBV6-1 to TRBJ1-1; no reliable D call. The V gene's germline CDR1 is MNHNS and CDR2 SASEGT. The CDR3 is 15 residues long. V lost 1 base, J lost 0 bases, and 9 bases lay in between. CDR3 in amino acids: CASSEVANMNTEAFF. The CDR3 DNA reads TGTGCCAGCAGTGAAGTGGCCAACATGAACACTGAAGCTTTCTTT.

The rearrangement joins TRBV4-1 to TRBJ1-4; 7 positions match TRBD1. Germline loops: CDR1 MGHRA, CDR2 YSYEKL. The V and J ends lost 0 bases and 0 bases, in that order; junction bases with no gene match: 1. The CDR3 loop spans 16 amino acids. DNA of the CDR3: TGCGCCAGCAGCCAAGATCAGGGGGCAACTAATGAAAAACTGTTTTTT. Translating it yields CASSQDQGATNEKLFF.

This chain connects TRBV11-2 to TRBJ2-3; 9 bases map to TRBD2. The V gene's germline CDR1 is SGHAT and CDR2 FQNNGV. J was trimmed by 5 bases and V by 5 bases; bases with no gene match: 8. This CDR3 has 15 amino acids. Written as DNA, the CDR3 is TGTGCCAGCAGCCGACTCGCGGGGGGGTTAGATACGCAGTATTTT. As protein: CASSRLAGGLDTQYF.

The sample holds a few counts of this clonotype. The V gene is TRBV6-5, the J gene TRBJ2-7, with 12 bases matching TRBD2. This CDR3 has 17 residues. With V trimmed by 1 base and J by 4 bases, 8 bases remained unmatched. Germline CDR1 reads MNHEY; CDR2 reads SVGAGI. Written as DNA, the CDR3 is TGTGCCAGCAGTTACTTGGCTAGCGGGGGGGTTCCTTACGAGCAGTACTTC. This gives the protein CASSYLASGGVPYEQYF.

This clonotype was detected a few times. The rearrangement joins TRBV12-3 or TRBV12-4 to TRBJ2-7, with TRBD1 matching 11 bases. Losses at the gene ends were 3 bases for V and 2 bases for J; bases not matched to a gene: 3. This CDR3 comprises 15 residues. CDR3 sequence (DNA): TGTGCCAGCAGTTTCTGGGACAGGGGGACCTACGAGCAGTACTTC. Protein product: CASSFWDRGTYEQYF.

The chain joins TRBV20-1 to TRBJ2-1, with unresolved D. Germline V gene sequence: CDR1 DFQATT, CDR2 SNEGSKA (reference sequence). The ends were cut back, 3 bases at V and 7 bases at J, with 10 bases in the middle. CDR3 length: 12 residues. This CDR3 is CSASDNRNEQFF. The DNA for the CDR3 is TGCAGTGCTAGTGACAACAGAAATGAGCAGTTCTTC.

This clonotype was counted ten times or more. The chain recombines TRBV5-1 with TRBJ2-1; D gene uncertain. The germline V and J ends were trimmed by 4 bases and 6 bases, with 14 bases remaining between them. This CDR3 spans 14 amino acids. Germline V gene data show CDR1 as SGHRS and CDR2 as YFSETQ. CDR3 protein: CASSLEPHLNEQFF. Written as DNA, the CDR3 is TGCGCCAGCAGCCTTGAACCCCACCTCAATGAGCAGTTCTTC.

The sample holds many counts of this clonotype. The chain couples TRBV11-1 to TRBJ1-3; 8 nucleotides match TRBD1. The germline gives CDR1 SGHAT, CDR2 FQDESV (reference sequence). The CDR3 runs to 19 residues. Losses at the gene ends were 4 bases for V and 0 bases for J; bases not matched to a gene: 14. The CDR3 spells CASSYLTGTGRSSGNTIYF. The CDR3 DNA is TGTGCCAGCAGCTACCTTACCGGGACAGGCAGAAGCTCTGGAAACACCATATATTTT. The full variable domain, its missing parts supplied by reference TRBV11-1 and TRBJ1-3, is EAEVAQSPRYKITEKSQAVAFWCDPISGHATLYWYRQILGQGPELLVQFQDESVVDDSQLPKDRFSAERLKGVDSTLKIQPAELGDSAMYLCASSYLTGTGRSSGNTIYFGEGSWLTVV.

This clonotype was recorded only once. The genes are TRBV5-5 and TRBJ2-7; D is unresolved. CDR1 and CDR2 from the germline V gene are SGHKS and YYEKEE (reference sequence). The V and J ends lost 0 bases and 3 bases respectively, with 10 bases between them. This CDR3 region has 14 residues. The CDR3 sequence: CASSLDGTHYEQYF. The CDR3 DNA is TGTGCCAGCAGCTTGGACGGTACGCACTACGAGCAGTACTTC.

This rearrangement joins TRBV9 to TRBJ2-1; TRBD2 matches at 11 bases. V lost 0 bases and J lost 6; bases outside the gene matches: 2. The CDR3 is 15 amino acids. CDR1 is SGDLS and CDR2 is YYNGEE in the germline V gene. Here the CDR3 DNA reads TGTGCCAGCAGCGTAGAACTAGCGGGAGTCAATGAGCAGTTCTTC. Amino acids: CASSVELAGVNEQFF.

This clonotype turned up a few times. This sequence joins TRBV7-2 and TRBJ1-5, with D tentatively TRBD1 (6 bases). In germline, CDR1 is SGHTA, CDR2 FQGNSA. V was shortened by 2 bases and J by 7 bases, with 15 bases between the two germline ends. The CDR3 has 15 residues. The CDR3 is CASSLLARGGQPQHF. CDR3 nucleotide sequence: TGTGCCAGCAGCTTATTAGCCAGGGGAGGCCAGCCCCAGCATTTT.

This clonotype was found a few times. J is TRBJ2-1 and V is TRBV7-9; D gene uncertain. This CDR3 spans 13 amino acids. Per germline, CDR1 SEHNR and CDR2 FQNEAQ (reference sequence). Deletions cut 1 base from V and 6 bases from J, with 7 bases between. The DNA for the CDR3 is TGTGCCAGCAGCTTAGAACACCGCAATGAGCAGTTCTTC. Translation: CASSLEHRNEQFF.